These T cell receptor beta chains were read from a single sample in a study of TIL therapy for anti-PD-1-resistant metastatic lung cancer. The table came from immunoSEQ multiplex PCR; TCRdb's copy has only in-frame clones and leaves some out. The table lists just over 20,000 clones, under 80% of them singletons. Sequencing was performed on blood, taken at baseline. All receptors derive from a person between 25 and 79 years old with non-small cell lung cancer. Each CDR3 is given with its conserved first and last residue. D genes are given only for firm matches. Expanded clones get a size class; other rows say once, few or many, or leave the size out.

D gene,V gene,clone size,J gene,CDR3 protein,CDR3 DNA
TRBD1,TRBV28,once,TRBJ1-2,CASSWGRQGRSYGYTF,TGTGCCAGCAGTTGGGGGCGACAGGGTAGGAGCTATGGCTACACCTTC
TRBD2,TRBV11-3,NA,TRBJ2-1,CASSLASSGGAPEQFF,TGTGCCAGCAGCTTAGCGAGTAGCGGGGGGGCCCCTGAGCAGTTCTTC
NA,TRBV5-6,NA,TRBJ2-1,CASSLLRSGEQFF,TGTGCCAGCAGCTTGTTGAGATCGGGCGAGCAGTTCTTC
NA,TRBV6-6,NA,TRBJ2-7,CASGRGSYEQYF,TGTGCCAGCGGGCGGGGCTCCTACGAGCAGTACTTC
TRBD2,TRBV18,NA,TRBJ2-3,CASSPRTSGTYTDTQYF,TGTGCCAGCTCACCCCGGACTAGCGGAACCTACACAGATACGCAGTATTTT
TRBD2,TRBV7-2,once,TRBJ2-1,CASSPDERTSSLF,TGTGCCAGCAGCCCTGATGAGCGGACTAGTAGTCTCTTC
TRBD2,TRBV7-2,once,TRBJ2-5,CASSLAIAGGQTQYF,TGTGCCAGCAGCTTAGCGATAGCGGGGGGACAGACCCAGTACTTC
TRBD2,TRBV6-6,once,TRBJ2-7,CASSSGTSGYEQYF,TGTGCCAGCAGTTCCGGGACTAGCGGCTACGAGCAGTACTTC
NA,TRBV27,medium-sized,TRBJ1-5,CASSSRGQPQHF,TGTGCCAGCAGTAGCAGAGGGCAGCCCCAGCATTTT
TRBD2,TRBV7-9,NA,TRBJ2-1,CASSPPGLAGGREQFF,TGTGCCAGCAGCCCACCGGGACTAGCGGGAGGGCGTGAGCAGTTCTTC
NA,TRBV2,NA,TRBJ2-5,CASSVGHQETQYF,TGTGCCAGCAGTGTAGGCCACCAAGAGACCCAGTACTTC
NA,TRBV7-9,NA,TRBJ2-7,CASRGGPVGSYEQYF,TGTGCCAGCAGGGGGGGGCCTGTGGGCTCCTACGAGCAGTACTTC
NA,TRBV30,NA,TRBJ1-4,CAWSAPGLATNEKLFF,TGTGCCTGGAGCGCGCCAGGGCTTGCAACTAATGAAAAACTGTTTTTT
NA,TRBV6-1,NA,TRBJ1-5,CASSENEGPTIPYQPQHF,TGTGCCAGCAGTGAAAATGAAGGACCTACTATACCATATCAGCCCCAGCATTTT
TRBD2,TRBV6-6,NA,TRBJ2-7,CASSRLAGGPGEQYF,TGTGCCAGCAGCCGACTAGCGGGAGGGCCTGGCGAGCAGTACTTC
NA,TRBV5-6,NA,TRBJ1-2,CASSSGQNRGYTF,TGTGCCAGCAGCTCAGGACAGAATAGAGGCTACACCTTC
NA,TRBV9,NA,TRBJ2-3,CASKQGNTDTQYF,TGTGCCAGCAAGCAGGGAAACACAGATACGCAGTATTTT
TRBD2,TRBV9,NA,TRBJ2-7,CASSVSAGGPHEQYF,TGTGCCAGCAGCGTCTCAGCGGGGGGGCCTCACGAGCAGTACTTC
TRBD1,TRBV7-3,NA,TRBJ1-1,CATSTGRDPKMNTEAFF,TGTGCCACCTCGACAGGGCGAGACCCGAAGATGAACACTGAAGCTTTCTTT
NA,TRBV6-1,NA,TRBJ2-7,CASSEALLRVYEQYF,TGTGCCAGCAGTGAAGCGCTTTTGAGGGTCTACGAGCAGTACTTC
NA,TRBV15,few,TRBJ2-1,CATSRDISLQFF,TGTGCCACCAGCAGAGATATTAGCTTGCAGTTCTTC
NA,TRBV6-6,large,TRBJ2-7,CASRWGLGNEQYF,TGTGCCAGCAGGTGGGGACTGGGGAACGAGCAGTACTTC
TRBD1,TRBV5-4,NA,TRBJ2-7,CASSQELGTGSYEQYF,TGCGCCAGCAGCCAAGAACTCGGGACAGGCTCCTACGAGCAGTACTTC
NA,TRBV6-5,NA,TRBJ2-6,CASGLGVSGANVLTF,TGTGCCAGCGGGCTCGGTGTCTCTGGGGCCAACGTCCTGACTTTC
NA,TRBV18,NA,TRBJ2-3,CASSPLSADTQYF,TGTGCCAGCTCACCACTGAGCGCAGATACGCAGTATTTT
NA,TRBV5-1,NA,TRBJ2-2,CASSLRVANTGELFF,TGCGCCAGCAGCTTGAGGGTCGCGAACACCGGGGAGCTGTTTTTT
TRBD1,TRBV19,NA,TRBJ1-6,CASSIRGEGAFSPLHF,TGTGCCAGTAGTATCAGGGGTGAGGGGGCGTTTTCACCCCTCCACTTT
NA,TRBV2,NA,TRBJ2-1,CASSDTLLGIEQFF,TGTGCCAGCAGTGATACGTTGTTAGGAATCGAGCAGTTCTTC
NA,TRBV25-1,NA,TRBJ1-2,CASSRGPNYGYTF,TGTGCCAGCAGCAGGGGACCTAACTATGGCTACACCTTC
NA,TRBV21-1,NA,TRBJ1-4,CASSIGPGGSATNEKLFF,TGTGCCAGCAGCATTGGGCCAGGGGGAAGCGCAACTAATGAAAAACTGTTTTTT
TRBD1,TRBV28,NA,TRBJ1-1,CASTSRDRAGEAFF,TGTGCCAGCACAAGCCGGGACAGGGCTGGTGAAGCTTTCTTT
TRBD2,TRBV10-2,once,TRBJ2-7,CASTPAGDEQYF,TGCGCCAGCACCCCAGCGGGAGACGAGCAGTACTTC
NA,TRBV4-3,NA,TRBJ1-3,CASSQDFPNGNTIYF,TGCGCCAGCAGCCAAGACTTTCCGAATGGAAACACCATATATTTT
NA,TRBV2,NA,TRBJ2-7,CASILDSAEQYF,TGTGCCAGCATCCTAGACTCCGCGGAGCAGTACTTC
TRBD2,TRBV7-6,once,TRBJ2-2,CASSYPTTGGAQNTGELFF,TGTGCCAGCAGCTACCCCACGACCGGGGGGGCTCAGAACACCGGGGAGCTGTTTTTT
NA,TRBV9,NA,TRBJ1-5,CASSPPPLLRSNQPQHF,TGTGCCAGCAGCCCACCGCCGCTTCTTAGGAGCAATCAGCCCCAGCATTTT
TRBD1,TRBV6-6,once,TRBJ1-4,CASSQGTGTNEKLFF,TGTGCCAGCAGTCAAGGGACAGGCACTAATGAAAAACTGTTTTTT
NA,TRBV28,NA,TRBJ2-6,CASSFYNGPAQGANVLTF,TGTGCCAGCAGTTTTTATAACGGGCCGGCGCAGGGGGCCAACGTCCTGACTTTC
TRBD1,TRBV5-1,NA,TRBJ2-7,CASTGTESYEQYF,TGCGCCAGCACCGGGACAGAGTCCTACGAGCAGTACTTC
NA,TRBV11-2,NA,TRBJ2-1,CASSPYNEQFF,TGTGCCAGCAGCCCCTACAATGAGCAGTTCTTC
TRBD1,TRBV28,NA,TRBJ1-1,CASRNLGGTGASRTEAFF,TGTGCCAGCAGAAACCTGGGGGGGACAGGGGCCTCGAGGACTGAAGCTTTCTTT
TRBD1,TRBV16,NA,TRBJ1-2,CASSLSRQGTIGYTF,TGTGCCAGCAGCCTCTCCCGACAGGGAACGATTGGCTACACCTTC
NA,TRBV2,NA,TRBJ2-3,CASIGADTQYF,TGTGCCAGCATAGGGGCAGATACGCAGTATTTT
NA,TRBV2,NA,TRBJ2-2,CASSVVQGNTGELFF,TGTGCCAGCAGTGTGGTACAGGGCAACACCGGGGAGCTGTTTTTT
TRBD2,TRBV29-1,NA,TRBJ2-1,CSPRTSYNEQFF,TGCAGCCCCCGGACTAGCTACAATGAGCAGTTCTTC
NA,TRBV7-8,medium-sized,TRBJ1-5,CASSQHWEPQHF,TGTGCCAGCAGCCAACATTGGGAACCCCAGCATTTT
TRBD1,TRBV19,NA,TRBJ2-7,CASSTWDRVYEQYF,TGTGCCAGTAGTACCTGGGACAGGGTCTACGAGCAGTACTTC
TRBD2,TRBV4-3,NA,TRBJ2-1,CASSQDGASGAYNEQFF,TGCGCCAGCAGCCAAGATGGGGCTAGCGGGGCCTACAATGAGCAGTTCTTC
NA,TRBV5-6,NA,TRBJ2-7,CASSLGDYEQYF,TGTGCCAGCAGCTTGGGTGATTACGAGCAGTACTTC
NA,TRBV18,medium-sized,TRBJ2-1,CASSLSRQTNYNEQFF,TGTGCCAGCTCACTCTCCAGACAAACTAATTACAATGAGCAGTTCTTC
NA,TRBV5-8,NA,TRBJ2-3,CASSAQARRGTQYF,TGTGCCAGCTCCGCCCAGGCCAGGCGCGGTACGCAGTATTTT
NA,TRBV30,NA,TRBJ2-2,CAWSRVGELFF,TGTGCCTGGAGTCGGGTCGGGGAGCTGTTTTTT
TRBD1,TRBV19,NA,TRBJ1-2,CASTLQGEGGYGYTF,TGTGCCAGTACCCTACAGGGGGAAGGTGGCTATGGCTACACCTTC
TRBD1,TRBV28,once,TRBJ1-2,CASSTDRDRGAYGYTF,TGTGCCAGCAGCACTGACCGGGACAGGGGGGCCTATGGCTACACCTTC
NA,TRBV28,few,TRBJ1-5,CASSLAGYSNQPQHF,TGTGCCAGCAGTTTAGCAGGTTATAGCAATCAGCCCCAGCATTTT